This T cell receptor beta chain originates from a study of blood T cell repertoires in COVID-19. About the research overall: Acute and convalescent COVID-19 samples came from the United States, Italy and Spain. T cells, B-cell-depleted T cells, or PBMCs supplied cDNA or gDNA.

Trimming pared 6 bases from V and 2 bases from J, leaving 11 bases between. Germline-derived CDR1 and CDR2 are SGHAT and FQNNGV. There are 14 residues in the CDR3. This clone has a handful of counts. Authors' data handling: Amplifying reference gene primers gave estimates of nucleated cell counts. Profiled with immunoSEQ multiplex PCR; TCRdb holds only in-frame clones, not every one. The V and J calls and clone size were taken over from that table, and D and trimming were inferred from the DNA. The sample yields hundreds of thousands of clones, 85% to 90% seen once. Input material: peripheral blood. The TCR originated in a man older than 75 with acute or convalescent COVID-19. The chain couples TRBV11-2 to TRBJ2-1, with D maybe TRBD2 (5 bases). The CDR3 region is CASSPMRAYNEQFF. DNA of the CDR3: TGTGCCAGCAGTCCAATGAGGGCCTACAATGAGCAGTTCTTC.